This TCR beta chain was sequenced for a study of OX40 agonist ivuxolimab in advanced cancers. V was shortened by 0 bases and J by 8 bases, with 14 bases between the two germline ends. This CDR3 region has 15 residues. The germline gives CDR1 MNHEY, CDR2 SVGAGI. Clones were sequenced by immunoSEQ multiplex PCR, and TCRdb holds only the in-frame ones, with some missing. The sample holds 80,000 or so clones, 87% seen once. Notes on the study in general: The average count of expanded clones was higher among CD8+ T cells than among CD4+. Normalized T-cell clonal expansion was also low in some nonresponders. Both blood CD4+ and CD8+ T cells showed clonal growth by week 6 at 0.1 to 3.0 mg/kg. Clonal expansion was among the lowest in partial responders at 0.1-3.0 mg/kg, especially CD8+.

Comment on this clone: Antigen specificity is unknown.

The receptor's source is an adult with an advanced solid tumor such as melanoma, head and neck, liver or kidney cancer. The specimen was CD4+ or CD8+ T cells sorted from blood, collected in a trial of the OX40 agonist ivuxolimab. The chain recombines TRBV6-5 with TRBJ1-3; the D gene is possibly TRBD1 (6 bases). CDR3 nucleotides: TGTGCCAGCAGTTACTCCGGCAGGGGTGGGGACACCATATATTTT. It encodes CASSYSGRGGDTIYF.